This T cell receptor beta chain derives from a study of blood T cell repertoires in COVID-19. In the study overall: Both acute and convalescent COVID-19 samples were obtained from the United States, Italy and Spain. The analysed material was cDNA or gDNA that came from T cells, B-cell-depleted T cells, or PBMCs.

Assay: immunoSEQ multiplex PCR; the TCRdb copy retains only in-frame clones and omits some. The sample records 50,000 or so clones, 87% being singletons. This clone was seen a few times. J gave up 4 bases and V 1 base, and 10 bases lay outside the gene matches. From germline, CDR1 is LNHDA and CDR2 SQIVND (reference sequence). This CDR3 contains 17 residues. The chain joins TRBV19 to TRBJ2-3; 8 bases align to TRBD2. This sequence originates from a man over 45 with active COVID-19. Source material: peripheral blood. DNA for the CDR3: TGTGCCAGTAGTATAGGGGTAGGGGCGGGGGGCGCAGATACGCAGTATTTT. Translating gives CASSIGVGAGGADTQYF.